These 14 T cell receptor beta chains came from one sample sequenced in a study of CD8+CD57+ T cells in acquired aplastic anemia. An expansion of CD8+CD57+ cells by flow cytometry had been shown in patients chosen for sequencing. CDR3 and TCR beta VDJ profiling relied on a genomic DNA template. Each CDR3 protein is one row after TCRdb ran MiXCR on the reads. The sample holds roughly 150,000 distinct CDR3 sequences, over 40% seen once. Sequenced input: sorted CD4+, CD8+, or CD8+CD57+ T cells (not recorded which) from PBMCs. These TCRs come from a human donor with aplastic anemia.

There are many counts of this clonotype. The chain joins TRBV9 to TRBJ2-1, with 8 bases aligning to TRBD2. Trimming took 2 bases from V and 5 from J; bases not matched to a gene: 9. Germline loops: CDR1 SGDLS, CDR2 YYNGEE. The CDR3 contains 16 residues. The CDR3 loop is CASSVAVRGVDNEQFF. In DNA, the CDR3 is TGTGCCAGCAGCGTCGCGGTGCGGGGGGTCGACAATGAGCAGTTCTTC.

V and J are TRBV12-3 or TRBV12-4 and TRBJ2-7, with 11 bases fitting TRBD1. V shed 6 bases and J 1 base; nucleotides not matched to a gene: 11. The CDR3 is made up of 17 amino acids. The CDR3 DNA sequence: TGTGCCAGCAGGGGACAGGGGGGCGGGAGGACGTCCTACGAGCAGTACGTC. Amino acids: CASRGQGGGRTSYEQYV.

Worth noting for this clonotype: The junction differs from germline at one of its ends, possibly a read error. The V and J genes are TRBV7-3 and TRBJ2-7, with TRBD2 matching 12 bases. The CDR3 loop spans 17 amino acids. CDR1 SGHTA and CDR2 FQGTGA come from the germline V gene. CDR3 loop: CASSLTRLAGDGYEQYF. CDR3 coding DNA: TGTGCCAGCAGCCTAACCCGACTAGCGGGAGATGGATACGAGCAGTACTTC. Full variable domain (outside the CDR3, taken from reference TRBV7-3 and TRBJ2-7): GAGVSQTPSNKVTEKGKYVELRCDPISGHTALYWYRQSLGQGPEFLIYFQGTGAADDSGLPNDRFFAVRPEGSVSTLKIQRTERGDSAVYLCASSLTRLAGDGYEQYFGPGTRLTVT.

V usage is TRBV25-1 and J usage is TRBJ2-7; D possibly corresponds to TRBD1 (6 bases). Germline loops: CDR1 MGHDK, CDR2 SYGVNS. The CDR3 loop spans 15 amino acids. Trimming left V 4 bases short and J 0 bases short, with 13 bases between. The CDR3 DNA reads as TGTGCCAGCAGTGGGGCGTCAGGGGCCTCCTACGAGCAGTACGTC. Protein product: CASSGASGASYEQYV.

This clonotype showed up just once. V gene TRBV7-9 combines with J gene TRBJ2-7; 9 bases fit TRBD1. The germline CDR1 and CDR2 sequences are SEHNR and FQNEAQ (reference sequence). V was pared by 4 bases and J by 1 base, with 5 bases of the junction left unmatched. CDR3 size: 15 residues. The CDR3 bases are TGTGCCAGCAGCTCTGGACAGGGGAGTTCCTACGAGCAGTACTTC. Its translation is CASSSGQGSSYEQYF.

The V call is TRBV19, the J call TRBJ2-7; D is unclear. The CDR3 has 11 amino acids. In germline, CDR1 is LNHDA, CDR2 SQIVND (reference sequence). Trimming took 5 bases from V and 3 from J, leaving 5 bases between them. CDR3 region: CASSDNYEQYF. DNA of the CDR3: TGTGCCAGTAGTGACAACTACGAGCAGTACTTC.

Here the CDR3 DNA reads TGTGCCAGCAGCGTATCCTATCACCCTAGTGAGCAGTTCTTC. Translation gives CASSVSYHPSEQFF. This sequence joins TRBV9 and TRBJ2-1; no definite D call. CDR1 and CDR2 from the germline V gene are SGDLS and YYNGEE. V lost 1 base and J 9 bases, leaving 14 bases between the germline ends. CDR3 length: 14 residues.

This clonotype was counted only a few times. The V call is TRBV5-4, the J call TRBJ1-1, with D possibly matching TRBD1 (6 bases). In germline, CDR1 is SGHNT, CDR2 YYREEE (reference sequence). This CDR3 has 15 residues. Trimming removed 4 bases from V and 5 bases from J, with 18 bases in between. The CDR3 spells CASSPARRGGTEAFF. CDR3 DNA: TGTGCCAGCAGCCCAGCCAGGAGGGGGGGAACTGAAGCTTTCTTT. Together with reference TRBV5-4 and TRBJ1-1, the CDR3 gives the full variable domain: ETGVTQSPTHLIKTRGQQVTLRCSSQSGHNTVSWYQQALGQGPQFIFQYYREEENGRGNFPPRFSGLQFPNYSSELNVNALELDDSALYLCASSPARRGGTEAFFGQGTRLTVV.

As for this clonotype: A much larger clone differs from this one at a single base, so this may be a read error. The chain couples TRBV25-1 to TRBJ1-2, with D maybe TRBD1 (6 bases). Looked up from germline, CDR1 is MGHDK and CDR2 is SYGVNS. CDR3 length: 13 amino acids. With 5 bases removed from V and 7 bases from J, the gap between germline ends came to 14 bases. The CDR3 region is CASSLGGGCGYTF. As DNA, the CDR3 is TGTGCCAGCAGTTTGGGGGGGGGCTGTGGCTACACCTTC.

This clonotype appeared a single time. The chain is built from TRBV24-1 and TRBJ2-7; unclear D gene. Trimming stripped 4 bases from V and 3 bases from J, with 6 bases between. CDR3 length: 12 residues. Germline CDR1 and CDR2: KGHDR and SFDVKD. The CDR3 sequence: CATSETSYEQYF. The CDR3 DNA reads TGTGCCACCAGTGAGACGAGCTACGAGCAGTACTTC.

This chain connects TRBV7-3 to TRBJ2-6; 9 bases fit TRBD1. The CDR3 has 18 amino acids. Unmatched junction bases numbered 10, after V lost 5 bases and J lost 2 bases. Germline CDR1 is SGHTA and CDR2 is FQGTGA. CDR3 in amino acids: CASSPQGRTGAGANVLTF. CDR3 bases: TGTGCCAGCAGCCCACAAGGCCGGACAGGGGCTGGGGCCAACGTCCTGACTTTC. Combining the CDR3 with reference TRBV7-3 and TRBJ2-6 gives the whole variable domain GAGVSQTPSNKVTEKGKYVELRCDPISGHTALYWYRQSLGQGPEFLIYFQGTGAADDSGLPNDRFFAVRPEGSVSTLKIQRTERGDSAVYLCASSPQGRTGAGANVLTFGAGSRLTVL.

Details on this clonotype: This sequence may be a read error, since a much larger clone differs from it by one base. This rearrangement joins TRBV5-4 to TRBJ1-4; D might be TRBD1 (5 bases). V shed 1 base and J shed 8 bases, with 15 bases lying between them. There are 15 residues in the CDR3. The germline gives CDR1 SGHNT, CDR2 YYREEE (reference sequence). The CDR3 loop reads CASSLWQGGREKLFF. Written as DNA, the CDR3 is TGTGCCAGCAGCTTGTGGCAGGGAGGACGGGAAAAACTGTTTTTT.

V is TRBV2 and J is TRBJ1-5, with D possibly matching TRBD1 (5 bases). CDR3 length: 13 amino acids. V lost 7 bases, J lost 6 bases, and 13 bases lay in between. The germline V gene has CDR1 SNHLY and CDR2 FYNNEI. CDR3 loop: CASIWGKGQPQHF. The CDR3 DNA follows: TGTGCCAGCATTTGGGGGAAAGGTCAGCCCCAGCATTTT.

The chain is built from TRBV15 and TRBJ2-5; D is perhaps TRBD1 or TRBD2 (6 bases each). The V end lost 2 bases, the J end lost 5 bases, and 9 bases lay between the germline ends. Germline V CDR1 and CDR2: LNHNV, YYDKDF (reference sequence). The CDR3 is made up of 13 amino acids. In nucleotides, the CDR3 is TGTGCCACCAGCAGAAGGGGGGCTGAGACCCAGTACTTC. Protein sequence: CATSRRGAETQYF.